The entry below describes one T cell receptor beta chain. Antigen: not known. The data derive from a study of T cell responses to AZD1222 COVID-19 vaccine. The repertoire was sequenced with immunoSEQ multiplex PCR; TCRdb's copy has only in-frame clones and lacks some. The sample contains 100,000 to 130,000 clones, approximately 89% of which appear only once. Study results and limitations: As reported, nearly half of all spike-specific TCRs target variant regions that are unmutated. Spike-specific TCR breadth and depth rose after two AZD1222 doses.

The CDR3 runs 15 residues. CDR1 SQVTM and CDR2 ANQGSEA come from the germline V gene. Trimming stripped 6 bases from V and 0 bases from J, with 16 bases between. The clonotype was recovered from an adult in good health. This chain joins TRBV29-1 and TRBJ2-3, with D tentatively TRBD1 or TRBD2 (6 bases each). This sample comprised peripheral blood, obtained on day 0 of AZD1222 vaccination. The CDR3 reads CSVPKGGLSTDTQYF. As DNA, the CDR3 is TGCAGCGTGCCTAAGGGGGGCCTAAGCACAGATACGCAGTATTTT.